This note documents a single TCR beta chain sequence. The CDR3 loop spans 15 amino acids. With 2 bases clipped from V and 1 base from J, the junction kept 1 base outside the gene matches. Germline-derived CDR1 and CDR2 are LGHNA and YSLEER. This sample is drawn from a study of blood T cell repertoires in COVID-19. In the study overall: Both acute and convalescent COVID-19 samples were obtained from the United States, Italy and Spain. PBMCs, B-cell-depleted T cells, or T cells provided the cDNA or gDNA that made up the material.

Original analysis: Quantification of nucleated cells was approximated via reference gene primer amplification. Sequenced by immunoSEQ multiplex PCR; TCRdb stores in-frame clones only, minus some. V, J and clone size reflect that table, while D and trimming were determined from the DNA. The sample yields some 150,000 clones, around 84% seen once. This receptor was identified in a human donor in a cohort sampled during active COVID-19. The rearrangement uses TRBV4-3 and TRBJ1-5; 8 nucleotides align to TRBD1. Sequencing was carried out using peripheral blood. This chain's CDR3 is CASSQWTGSNQPQHF. CDR3 DNA: TGCGCCAGCAGCCAATGGACAGGGAGCAATCAGCCCCAGCATTTT.